Presented here are 14 T cell receptor beta chains from one specimen sequenced in a study of cytomegalovirus exposure and HLA in healthy donors. PCR amplification relied on 60 Vbeta primers (plus 13 Jbeta primers). Clones were sequenced by immunoSEQ multiplex PCR, and TCRdb holds only the in-frame ones, with some missing. Here the sample spans more than 85,000 clones, just under 80% being singletons. The sequencing sample was made of PBMCs. These receptors all stem from a male donor in good health and CMV-seronegative.

A few counts support this clone. The chain has TRBV7-9 and TRBJ1-4, with D unclear. Germline V CDR1 and CDR2: SEHNR, FQNEAQ (reference sequence). CDR3 length: 14 amino acids. V lost 4 bases, J lost 0 bases, and 6 bases lay in between. Here the CDR3 reads CASSYGATNEKLFF. In nucleotides, the CDR3 is TGTGCCAGCAGCTACGGGGCAACTAATGAAAAACTGTTTTTT. Based on the CDR3 plus reference TRBV7-9 and TRBJ1-4, the full variable domain is DTGVSQNPRHKITKRGQNVTFRCDPISEHNRLYWYRQTLGQGPEFLTYFQNEAQLEKSRLLSDRFSAERPKGSFSTLEIQRTEQGDSAMYLCASSYGATNEKLFFGSGTQLSVL.

The chain combines TRBV19 with TRBJ1-3; D is possibly TRBD1 (5 bases). Looked up from germline, CDR1 is LNHDA and CDR2 is SQIVND (reference sequence). V was cut by 8 bases and J by 0 bases, with 17 bases left in between. CDR3 size: 16 residues. The CDR3 DNA follows: TGTGCCAGTTGCCCCCAGGGCATCATCTCTGGAAACACCATATATTTT. Translated: CASCPQGIISGNTIYF.

There are many counts of this clone. The V gene is TRBV27, the J gene TRBJ2-3; 9 positions match TRBD2. The CDR3 has 16 residues. Germline V gives CDR1 MNHEY, CDR2 SMNVEV (reference sequence). The trim removed 5 bases at V and 5 bases at J, leaving 11 bases unmatched. CDR3 coding DNA: TGTGCCAGCAGTCCATGGCGGGAGGGGGGAGGAGATACGCAGTATTTT. Its protein is CASSPWREGGGDTQYF.

The chain carries TRBV9 and TRBJ1-1, with D maybe TRBD1 (5 bases). V was cut by 1 base and J by 10 bases, with 11 bases left in between. Per germline, CDR1 SGDLS and CDR2 YYNGEE. There are 12 residues in the CDR3. The CDR3 sequence is CASSVTGGRAFF. As DNA, the CDR3 is TGTGCCAGCAGCGTAACGGGGGGTAGAGCTTTCTTT.

The chain joins TRBV7-2 to TRBJ2-1; 13 bases match TRBD2. J was trimmed by 4 bases and V by 5 bases; bases with no gene match: 2. CDR3 length: 15 amino acids. CDR1 SGHTA and CDR2 FQGNSA come from the germline V gene. CDR3 nucleotide sequence: TGTGCCAGCAGCCTACTAGCGGGAGGGTACAATGAGCAGTTCTTC. This sequence encodes CASSLLAGGYNEQFF.

The table lists this clone with a few counts. The J gene is TRBJ1-2, the V gene TRBV6-6, with D possibly TRBD1 on 6 matching bases. Germline CDR1 and CDR2: MNHNY and SVGAGI (reference sequence). Trimming left V 4 bases short and J 8 bases short, with 17 bases between. The CDR3 extends over 14 amino acids. CDR3 DNA: TGTGCCAGCAGTTTCACAGGGTTATACGAAGGCTACACCTTC. This codes for CASSFTGLYEGYTF.

This rearrangement joins TRBV5-5 to TRBJ1-5; tentatively, D is TRBD1 (5 bases). Trimming left V 4 bases short and J 0 bases short, with 11 bases between. CDR3 length: 15 amino acids. In germline, CDR1 is SGHKS, CDR2 YYEKEE (reference sequence). CDR3 sequence (DNA): TGTGCCAGCAGCGCGGGGGGTTATAGCAATCAGCCCCAGCATTTT. The encoded protein is CASSAGGYSNQPQHF. Full variable domain (rest looked up from reference TRBV5-5 and TRBJ1-5): DAGVTQSPTHLIKTRGQQVTLRCSPISGHKSVSWYQQVLGQGPQFIFQYYEKEERGRGNFPDRFSARQFPNYSSELNVNALLLGDSALYLCASSAGGYSNQPQHFGDGTRLSIL.

The chain has TRBV6-5 and TRBJ1-2, with 7 bases matching TRBD1. Germline V gene sequence: CDR1 MNHEY, CDR2 SVGAGI. This CDR3 is 12 amino acids long. Trimming took 6 bases from V and 4 from J; bases not matched to a gene: 2. CDR3 protein: CASSGTAYGYTF. The CDR3 nucleotides read TGTGCCAGCAGCGGGACAGCCTATGGCTACACCTTC.

The chain recombines TRBV7-6 with TRBJ2-2; 14 nucleotides line up with TRBD2. The CDR3 is 18 residues long. Germline V lookup: CDR1 SGHVS, CDR2 FNYEAQ. J gave up 4 bases and V 4 bases, and 8 bases lay outside the gene matches. The CDR3 coding sequence is TGTGCCAGCAGCTCCTCACGACTAGCGGGAGGGATCACCGGGGAGCTGTTTTTT. Amino acid sequence: CASSSSRLAGGITGELFF.

The CDR3 spells CASSAQGSGNTIYF. DNA for the CDR3: TGTGCCAGCAGCGCACAGGGGTCTGGAAACACCATATATTTT. The genes are TRBV9 and TRBJ1-3; 7 nucleotides agree with TRBD1. The CDR3 spans 14 residues. The ends lost 3 bases at V and 1 base at J; junction bases unmatched: 1. CDR1 SGDLS and CDR2 YYNGEE come from the germline V gene.

This chain connects TRBV5-1 to TRBJ2-1; 10 bases match TRBD2. In germline, CDR1 is SGHRS, CDR2 YFSETQ. V was clipped by 0 bases and J by 2 bases; unmatched bases: 5. The length of the CDR3 is 17 residues. The CDR3, as DNA: TGCGCCAGCAGCTTGGGTTCGAGCGGGAGGGCCTACAATGAGCAGTTCTTC. Residues: CASSLGSSGRAYNEQFF.

V and J are TRBV28 and TRBJ2-7; weak D call: TRBD2 (7 bases). The germline gives CDR1 MDHEN, CDR2 SYDVKM. Trimming took 2 bases from V and 5 from J, leaving 13 bases between them. The CDR3 sequence is 14 residues long. The CDR3 nucleotides read TGTGCCAGCAGTTTACGGGGGGCTGGAAACGAGCAGTACTTC. Protein: CASSLRGAGNEQYF. The full variable domain, in which reference TRBV28 and TRBJ2-7 provide the parts outside the CDR3, is DVKVTQSSRYLVKRTGEKVFLECVQDMDHENMFWYRQDPGLGLRLIYFSYDVKMKEKGDIPEGYSVSREKKERFSLILESASTNQTSMYLCASSLRGAGNEQYFGPGTRLTVT.

This clone was recorded a few times. The J gene is TRBJ2-3, the V gene TRBV6-1; 8 bases map to TRBD2. V gave up 4 bases and J gave up 4 bases; unmatched junction bases: 7. Germline V gene sequence: CDR1 MNHNS, CDR2 SASEGT. The CDR3 is 15 amino acids. The CDR3 protein is CASSGEAGVADTQYF. CDR3 bases: TGTGCCAGCAGTGGAGAAGCGGGAGTAGCAGATACGCAGTATTTT.

CDR3 bases: TGTGCCAGCAGTTTCCCCCCCTTTGGGAGCAATGAGCAGTTCTTC. Its translation: CASSFPPFGSNEQFF. This sequence joins TRBV27 and TRBJ2-1, with D possibly TRBD2 on 5 matching bases. Germline V CDR1 and CDR2: MNHEY, SMNVEV (reference sequence). CDR3 length: 15 residues. The V and J ends lost 3 bases and 6 bases respectively, with 15 bases between them.